The table lists the clone carrying this T cell receptor (beta chain) with a few counts. As yet, its antigen is unknown. This CDR3 is built from 16 residues. With 4 bases removed from V and 0 bases from J, the gap between germline ends came to 15 bases. Germline CDR1 is LGHDT and CDR2 is YNNKEL (reference sequence). This record belongs to a study of post-analysis software for immune sequencing data. Whole-study results and caveats: With TRBV5-6, TRBV5-1 and TRBV20-1 included, several TRBV segments were more frequent in patients than in controls.

Included in the TCR beta cDNA libraries were unique molecular identifiers. TCRdb reanalysed the PCR reads using MiXCR and keeps one entry per CDR3 protein. The sample consists of some 690,000 distinct CDR3 sequences, roughly 30% of them appearing once. The sample comprised blood. The receptor was isolated from a girl aged 5-17 years with multiple sclerosis. The V call is TRBV3-1, the J call TRBJ1-2; D uncertain. CDR3 DNA: TGTGCCAGCAGCCCGACGGTCTCTGCATCTAACTATGGCTACACCTTC. Translating gives CASSPTVSASNYGYTF.